This T cell receptor (beta chain) is drawn from a study of cytomegalovirus exposure and HLA in healthy donors. 60 Vbeta and 13 Jbeta primers were used in PCR. Profiling relied on immunoSEQ multiplex PCR, and the TCRdb table lists in-frame clones only, not all of them. The data hold some 180,000 clones, with 73% observed a single time. Findings and limits, study-wide: Being productive about 87% or about 30% of the time was typical of most TCR beta V segments in an earlier analysis.

With regard to this clone: The antigen is not known.

Between the trimmed V and J ends, which lost 1 base and 5 bases, there was a span of 12 bases. From germline, CDR1 is KGHSH and CDR2 LQKENI. The CDR3 loop spans 15 amino acids. The sample comprised PBMCs. This rearrangement joins TRBV18 to TRBJ1-5; D perhaps matches TRBD1 (5 bases). This clonotype was sampled from a woman younger than 30 in good health and CMV-seropositive. The CDR3 reads CASSPQGFVDQPQHF. As DNA, the CDR3 is TGTGCCAGCTCACCACAGGGGTTCGTCGATCAGCCCCAGCATTTT.